This T cell receptor (beta chain) came from a study of T cells in Graves' hyperthyroidism and ophthalmopathy. Broader study findings: Blood shared most expanded thyroid clonotypes above 0.001.

Per germline, CDR1 SGDLS and CDR2 YYNGEE. The CDR3 loop spans 15 amino acids. The germline V and J ends were trimmed by 0 bases and 0 bases, with 10 bases remaining between them. In this sample, this clonotype turned up a few times. Its antigen is currently unknown. Template material for amplifying TCR beta CDR3 regions consisted of RNA transcripts. An initial round of RT-PCR targeting the TCR CDR3 relied on the HTBI primer set. MiXCR, applied by TCRdb to the multiplex PCR reads, yields one record per CDR3 protein. There are some 800,000 distinct CDR3 sequences in the sample; more than 30% occur only once, and approximately 10% lies in the top ten.

The clonotype was recovered from a man between 18 and 35 years old with Graves' hyperthyroidism. What was sequenced was blood. The chain has TRBV9 and TRBJ2-7; D possibly corresponds to TRBD1 (6 bases). The CDR3 loop is CASSVAGASSYEQYF. CDR3 DNA sequence: TGTGCCAGCAGCGTAGCAGGGGCGTCCTCCTACGAGCAGTACTTC.